The 15 T cell receptor beta chains reported below all come from one sample, sequenced in a study of T-cell reconstitution after alpha-beta-depleted transplantation in children. Unique molecular identifiers were used to barcode this TCRbeta library. TCRdb re-called the PCR reads through MiXCR, storing one row per CDR3 protein. The table includes just over 950,000 distinct CDR3 sequences, roughly 29% detected once. Sequenced here: PBMCs, mostly from graft donor cells, sampled 360 days after TCRalphabeta/CD19-depleted stem cell transplant. Receptors were obtained from a boy under two years old who had a stem cell transplant for SCID, so the T cells may come from the graft donor.

This clonotype appeared many times. The chain is built from TRBV5-1 and TRBJ2-7; D is uncertain. The V and J ends lost 4 bases and 3 bases respectively, with 23 bases between them. The germline V gene has CDR1 SGHRS and CDR2 YFSETQ. The CDR3 is made up of 17 amino acids. The CDR3 loop is CASSLTPTSASYYEQYF. The CDR3 nucleotides are TGCGCCAGCAGCCTCACCCCTACTTCTGCATCCTACTACGAGCAGTACTTC.

With regard to this clonotype: Its ends do not fully match the called genes, so a read error is possible. V usage is TRBV29-1 and J usage is TRBJ1-2; weak D call: TRBD1 (5 bases). The CDR3 runs 12 residues. CDR1 and CDR2 (germline): SQVTM, ANQGSEA. The CDR3 protein is CSVEDYGTGRFF. As DNA, the CDR3 is TGCAGCGTTGAAGATTATGGAACGGGACGGTTCTTC.

The J gene is TRBJ2-7, the V gene TRBV27, with D tentatively TRBD1 (6 bases). Trimming removed 3 bases at V and 0 bases at J, with 15 bases between. CDR1 and CDR2 from the germline V gene are MNHEY and SMNVEV (reference sequence). This CDR3 spans 16 amino acids. DNA for the CDR3: TGTGCCAGCAGTTTTTCGAAGGGGGATTTCTCCTACGAGCAGTACTTC. It codes for CASSFSKGDFSYEQYF.

This clonotype was counted only a few times. The V gene is TRBV12-3 or TRBV12-4, the J gene TRBJ1-2; D unresolved. V lost 6 bases and J lost 7, with 15 bases in between. The CDR3 extends over 13 amino acids. The CDR3 DNA follows: TGTGCCAGCAGCCTGGGAGCACCAGTTGGCTACACCTTC. It translates to CASSLGAPVGYTF.

The gene calls are TRBV12-3 or TRBV12-4 and TRBJ1-2; TRBD1 matches at 10 bases. The junction had 11 bases not matched to a gene; V was cut back by 7 bases and J by 6 bases. The CDR3 is 15 amino acids. The CDR3 bases are TGTGCCAGCACTACAACCTCCGGGACAGGGGATGGCTACACCTTC. Translating gives CASTTTSGTGDGYTF.

This rearrangement joins TRBV3-1 to TRBJ2-1, with 11 bases aligning to TRBD2. The CDR3 sequence is 15 residues long. V lost 4 bases, J lost 7 bases, and 6 bases stayed unmatched. Germline assignment: CDR1 LGHDT and CDR2 YNNKEL (reference sequence). The DNA of the CDR3 is TGTGCCAGCAGCCTCAGGGTAGCGGGGGGGAATGAGCAGTTCTTC. It is translated as CASSLRVAGGNEQFF.

This clonotype was counted only a few times. The chain couples TRBV4-1 to TRBJ2-7; maybe TRBD1 (6 bases). This CDR3 contains 17 residues. V lost 0 bases, J lost 2 bases, and 17 bases lay in between. In germline, CDR1 is MGHRA, CDR2 YSYEKL. DNA of the CDR3: TGCGCCAGCAGCCAAGACGTCGAGGGGGTTAAGACCTACGAGCAGTACTTC. It encodes CASSQDVEGVKTYEQYF.

There are many counts of this clonotype. The CDR3 DNA sequence: TGTGCCAGCAGCTTCCTTACAGGGGCAGAGCAGTTCTTC. Protein: CASSFLTGAEQFF. The rearrangement uses TRBV7-2 and TRBJ2-1, with TRBD1 matching over 7 bases. Germline CDR1 reads SGHTA; CDR2 reads FQGNSA. Trimming removed 3 bases from V and 10 bases from J; junction bases left unmatched: 6. This CDR3 is 13 amino acids long.

V is TRBV7-2 and J is TRBJ2-5, with D unresolved. This CDR3 has 12 amino acids. The germline V and J ends were trimmed by 5 bases and 4 bases, with 8 bases remaining between them. Per the germline V gene, CDR1 is SGHTA and CDR2 is FQGNSA. This chain's CDR3 is CASSINIETQYF. CDR3 in DNA: TGTGCCAGCAGCATAAATATAGAGACCCAGTACTTC.

V gene TRBV12-3 or TRBV12-4 combines with J gene TRBJ2-3; weak D call: TRBD1 (5 bases). Trimming pared 8 bases from V and 0 bases from J, leaving 12 bases between. CDR3 size: 14 residues. Here the CDR3 DNA reads TGTGCCAGCCTTGACAGCACCAGCACAGATACGCAGTATTTT. This gives the protein CASLDSTSTDTQYF.

The chain uses TRBV2 and TRBJ2-1, with TRBD2 matching 9 bases. Germline V gene data show CDR1 as SNHLY and CDR2 as FYNNEI. V shed 7 bases, J shed 4 bases, and the junction held 5 bases outside the gene matches. The CDR3 covers 14 residues. CDR3 sequence: CASKAGGRYNEQFF. The CDR3, as DNA: TGTGCCAGCAAGGCGGGGGGGAGGTACAATGAGCAGTTCTTC.

This chain uses TRBV12-3 or TRBV12-4 with TRBJ2-5; 12 bases line up with TRBD2. Trimming took 6 bases from V and 3 from J; bases not matched to a gene: 5. This CDR3 has 15 amino acids. CDR3 coding DNA: TGTGCCAGCAGCACGACTAGCGGGGGCGAAGAGACCCAGTACTTC. Amino acids: CASSTTSGGEETQYF.

This clonotype was counted between two and nine times. This chain uses TRBV4-2 with TRBJ2-7; no definite D call. The germline V gene encodes CDR1 LGHNA and CDR2 YNFKEQ. This CDR3 is built from 15 residues. V was shortened by 3 bases and J by 3 bases, with 15 bases between the two germline ends. CDR3 in amino acids: CASSHSTRKLYEQYF. CDR3 sequence (DNA): TGTGCCAGCAGCCACTCCACAAGGAAACTCTACGAGCAGTACTTC.

The table lists this clonotype with a few counts. In DNA form, the CDR3 reads TGCGCCAGCAGCTTGTGGGGACAGGGAGCAGATACGCAGTATTTT. This encodes CASSLWGQGADTQYF. The rearrangement links TRBV5-1 to TRBJ2-3; 9 bases fit TRBD1. J gave up 4 bases and V 1 base, and 4 bases lay outside the gene matches. CDR1 is SGHRS, CDR2 YFSETQ, per germline. This CDR3 comprises 15 residues.

J is TRBJ2-7 and V is TRBV5-6; 9 nucleotides match TRBD1. The CDR3 totals 15 residues. CDR1 SGHDT and CDR2 YYEEEE come from the germline V gene. J gave up 2 bases and V 4 bases, and 7 bases lay outside the gene matches. CDR3 coding DNA: TGTGCCAGCAGCGGGCGCAGACAGGGGGCCTACGAGCAGTACTTC. This encodes CASSGRRQGAYEQYF.